This T cell receptor (beta chain) is drawn from a study of blood T cell repertoires in COVID-19. Across the study: Researchers got acute and convalescent COVID-19 samples from the United States, Italy and Spain.

Participants spanned ages 18 to 89 years and resided in about two dozen US areas. Clinical histories supplied by participants themselves formed the basis of cohort assignment. A COVID-19 case had been met by exposed participants during the 2 weeks before study entry. This clone has ten or more counts. Germline CDR1 is MGHRA and CDR2 is YSYEKL. This CDR3 has 14 amino acids. The V and J ends lost 6 bases and 6 bases, in that order; junction bases with no gene match: 8. Produced via immunoSEQ multiplex PCR; TCRdb's table is partial and in-frame only. Of about 280,000 clones in the sample, roughly 80% are singletons; the top ten hold roughly 5.3%.

Sequencing was performed on PBMCs or T cells enriched from blood (not recorded which). This receptor was taken from a man aged 35 to 55 who had been exposed to COVID-19. This chain links TRBV4-1 with TRBJ2-7; 10 bases line up with TRBD2. The CDR3 sequence is CASSEREGLGEQYF. The CDR3 DNA is TGCGCCAGCAGTGAGCGGGAGGGCCTCGGCGAGCAGTACTTC.